This T cell receptor beta chain was documented in a study of precursors of human CD4 cytotoxic T cells (dated by TCRdb to between 2017 and 2018). Regarding the research as a whole: The bulk TCR-seq analysis covered CD4+ memory subsets from 11 to 15 donors in total. TCR-seq analysis of 12 to 15 donors yielded TCRalpha and TCRbeta chain sequences (table S7). The research as a whole found: A larger fraction of IL-7Rhigh TEMRA clonotypes than of TEM or TCM clonotypes was made up of expanded effector clonotypes. Compared with the TCM and TEM subsets, the IL-7Rhigh and IL-7R- TEMRA subsets had more restricted TCR repertoires, marked by lower diversity and more expanded clonotypes. Some bulk TCR-seq comparisons included only about 95% of the 14 donors, suggesting not every subset was available for every donor. The limitation that the direction of differentiation between precursor and effector cells cannot be definitively established by a human observational design was noted by the authors.

To test whether a precursor-effector relationship exists among CD4 cytotoxic T cells, bulk UMI-based TCR sequencing was run on four sorted CD4+ memory subsets: TCM, TEM, IL-7Rhigh TEMRA, and IL-7R- TEMRA. Cells were obtained from peripheral blood mononuclear cells isolated from human blood. This clonotype showed up just a few times. Its antigen is unknown. Base qualities are not at hand, and no much larger clone is one base apart. Sequencing instrument: Illumina MiSeq. Under the source paper's analysis protocol: The Shannon-Wiener index, computed in VDJtools, was used to measure repertoire diversity. TCRbeta clonotypes with a clonotype frequency of at least 3 were defined as expanded. TCRdb trimmed public reads at Q25 via fastp, called clones via MiXCR and kept in-frame beta chains. Under each unique CDR3 protein, matching rows form one entry showing the most common genes and DNA. It is TCRdb's table, rather than the study itself, that gives the V and J calls and clone size. The sample table holds some 700 distinct CDR3 sequences, of which roughly 15% were seen once. Roughly 8% of the sample is in the top ten clones.

This clonotype was sampled from a human donor in good health. What was sequenced was memory CD4+ T cells from blood (PBMCs).

For the CDR3, the sequence is CASSHAWENIQYF. The DNA sequence reads TGCGCCAGCAGCCACGCTTGGGAAAACATTCAGTACTTC. The sequence is built from TRBV4-1 and TRBJ2-4, with the D gene not confidently named. Including cysteine and phenylalanine, the CDR3 has 13 amino acids. Only the CDR3 portion is preserved as DNA: 39 bases, with reading frame beginning at the first base. Trimming takes 3 bases from V and 5 bases from J, and the germline ends sit 8 bases apart. The germline V gene specifies MGHRA as CDR1 and YSYEKL as CDR2.